These 7 T cell receptor beta chains originate from one sample sequenced in a study of control samples from healthy donors and cancer patients. Measured with immunoSEQ multiplex PCR; TCRdb has only the in-frame clones, and not every one. This repertoire shows 100,000 to 150,000 clones, about 90% found once; its top ten account for over 2.5%. Sequenced sample: blood. These receptors were collected from a man aged 60-69 years in good health.

The V call is TRBV5-1, the J call TRBJ1-1, with 8 bases fitting TRBD1. The CDR3 spans 15 residues. Per germline, CDR1 SGHRS and CDR2 YFSETQ. V shed 4 bases and J 0 bases; nucleotides not matched to a gene: 5. The chain's CDR3 is CASSPTGGVNTEAFF. In DNA, the CDR3 is TGCGCCAGCAGCCCCACAGGGGGGGTGAACACTGAAGCTTTCTTT.

This chain connects TRBV28 to TRBJ1-2, with 7 bases that match TRBD1. Germline V gene sequence: CDR1 MDHEN, CDR2 SYDVKM. The CDR3 extends over 15 amino acids. The ends lost 5 bases at V and 4 bases at J; junction bases unmatched: 10. The CDR3 here is CASSPAKGALYGYTF. Here the CDR3 DNA reads TGTGCCAGCAGTCCCGCGAAGGGGGCGCTCTATGGCTACACCTTC.

V gene TRBV30 combines with J gene TRBJ1-5; D is perhaps TRBD1 (5 bases). There are 13 residues in the CDR3. V dropped 2 bases and J dropped 4 bases, with 9 bases sitting between them. Per the germline V gene, CDR1 is GTSNPN and CDR2 is SVGIG (reference sequence). The DNA for the CDR3 is TGTGCCTGGAGTCTAGACAGTAATCAGCCCCAGCATTTT. Translating gives CAWSLDSNQPQHF.

This sequence joins TRBV5-1 and TRBJ2-1, with 9 nucleotides matching TRBD2. V shed 2 bases, J shed 5 bases, and the junction held 5 bases outside the gene matches. The CDR3 loop spans 15 amino acids. Looked up from germline, CDR1 is SGHRS and CDR2 is YFSETQ. The CDR3 reads CASSLPSGANNEQFF. The CDR3 nucleotides read TGCGCCAGCAGCTTACCTAGCGGGGCAAACAATGAGCAGTTCTTC.

This rearrangement joins TRBV6-5 to TRBJ1-2; 11 bases are shared with TRBD1. This CDR3 region has 14 residues. J gave up 7 bases and V 6 bases, and 7 bases lay outside the gene matches. Germline CDR1 and CDR2: MNHEY and SVGAGI. In nucleotides, the CDR3 is TGTGCCAGCAGGCAGGACAGGGGGCAAGGTGGCTACACCTTC. Translation gives CASRQDRGQGGYTF.

The gene calls are TRBV7-2 and TRBJ1-6; D perhaps matches TRBD1 (5 bases). Germline V gene data show CDR1 as SGHTA and CDR2 as FQGNSA. Trimming took off 1 base at V and 14 bases at J, with 21 bases between the two ends. The CDR3 totals 16 residues. The CDR3 loop reads CASSLGLLGDVLSLHF. As DNA, the CDR3 is TGTGCCAGCAGCTTAGGTTTATTAGGGGACGTCTTATCCCTCCACTTT. Filled out from reference TRBV7-2 and TRBJ1-6, the complete variable domain reads GAGVSQSPSNKVTEKGKDVELRCDPISGHTALYWYRQSLGQGLEFLIYFQGNSAPDKSGLPSDRFSAERTGGSVSTLTIQRTQQEDSAVYLCASSLGLLGDVLSLHFGNGTRLTVT.

This sequence joins TRBV27 and TRBJ2-2; TRBD2 matches 8 bases. The CDR3 contains 15 residues. CDR1 and CDR2 (germline): MNHEY, SMNVEV (reference sequence). J was trimmed by 2 bases and V by 5 bases; bases with no gene match: 4. The CDR3 region has the DNA TGTGCCAGCAGTAAACTAGCGGCTAACACCGGGGAGCTGTTTTTT. Protein product: CASSKLAANTGELFF.